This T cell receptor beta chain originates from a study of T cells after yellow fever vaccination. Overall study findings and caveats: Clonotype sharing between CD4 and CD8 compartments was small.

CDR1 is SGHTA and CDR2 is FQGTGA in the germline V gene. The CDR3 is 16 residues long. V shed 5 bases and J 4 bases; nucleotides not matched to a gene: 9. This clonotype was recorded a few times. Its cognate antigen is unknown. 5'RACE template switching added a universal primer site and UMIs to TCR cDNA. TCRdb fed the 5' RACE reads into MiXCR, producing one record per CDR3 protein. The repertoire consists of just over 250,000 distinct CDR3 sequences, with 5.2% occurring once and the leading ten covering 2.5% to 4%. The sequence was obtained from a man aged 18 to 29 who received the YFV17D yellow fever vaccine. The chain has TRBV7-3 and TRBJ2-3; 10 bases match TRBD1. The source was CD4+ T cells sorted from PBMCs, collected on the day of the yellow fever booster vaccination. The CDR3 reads CASSLSRDRGSDTQYF. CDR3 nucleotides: TGTGCCAGCAGCCTTAGCCGGGACAGGGGTTCAGATACGCAGTATTTT.